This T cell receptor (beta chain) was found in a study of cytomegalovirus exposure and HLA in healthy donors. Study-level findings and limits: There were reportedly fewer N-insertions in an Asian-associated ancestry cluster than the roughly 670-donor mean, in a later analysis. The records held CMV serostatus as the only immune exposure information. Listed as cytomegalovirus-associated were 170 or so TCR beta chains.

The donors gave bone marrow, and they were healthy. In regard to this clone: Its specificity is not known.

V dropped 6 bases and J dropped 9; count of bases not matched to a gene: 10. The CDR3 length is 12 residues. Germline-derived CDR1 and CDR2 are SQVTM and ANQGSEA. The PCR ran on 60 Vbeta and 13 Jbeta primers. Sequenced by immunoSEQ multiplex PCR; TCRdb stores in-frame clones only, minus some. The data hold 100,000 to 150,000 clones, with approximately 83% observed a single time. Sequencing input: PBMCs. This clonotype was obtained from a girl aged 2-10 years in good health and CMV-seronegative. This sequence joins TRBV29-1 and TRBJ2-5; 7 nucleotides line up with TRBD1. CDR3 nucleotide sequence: TGCAGCGTCTACAGGGGCGATGAGGCCCAGTACTTC. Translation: CSVYRGDEAQYF.